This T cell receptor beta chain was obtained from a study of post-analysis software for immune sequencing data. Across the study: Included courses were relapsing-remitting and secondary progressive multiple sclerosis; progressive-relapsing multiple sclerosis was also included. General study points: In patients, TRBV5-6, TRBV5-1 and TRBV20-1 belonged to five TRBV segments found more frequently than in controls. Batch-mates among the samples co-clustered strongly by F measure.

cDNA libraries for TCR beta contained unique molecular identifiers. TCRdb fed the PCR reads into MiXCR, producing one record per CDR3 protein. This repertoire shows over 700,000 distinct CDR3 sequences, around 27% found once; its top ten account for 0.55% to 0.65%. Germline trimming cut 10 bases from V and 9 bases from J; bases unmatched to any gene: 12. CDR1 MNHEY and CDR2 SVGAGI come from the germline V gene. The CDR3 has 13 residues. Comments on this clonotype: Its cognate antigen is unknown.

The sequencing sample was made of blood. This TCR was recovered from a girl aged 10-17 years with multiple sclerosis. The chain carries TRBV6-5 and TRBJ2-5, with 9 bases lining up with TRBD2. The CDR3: CAIGAGGSVAQYF. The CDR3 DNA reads TGTGCCATAGGAGCGGGGGGTTCGGTGGCCCAGTACTTC.